Listed here are 13 T cell receptor beta chains from one sample, sequenced in a study of cytomegalovirus exposure and HLA in healthy donors. PCR involved 60 Vbeta and 13 Jbeta primers. The table came from immunoSEQ multiplex PCR; TCRdb's copy has only in-frame clones and leaves some out. The table has about 54,000 clones, 75% to 85% seen once. Sequencing used PBMCs. These receptors were taken from a female donor in good health and CMV-seronegative.

This clone was observed a single time. The gene calls are TRBV4-3 and TRBJ1-6; 7 bases line up with TRBD1. CDR1 is LGHNA and CDR2 is YSLEER in the germline V gene. The CDR3 is 15 amino acids. Losses at the gene ends were 1 base for V and 9 bases for J; bases not matched to a gene: 6. The CDR3 nucleotides are TGCGCCAGCAGCCAAGTAAGCCAGGGGGGTTCACCCCTCCACTTT. It specifies CASSQVSQGGSPLHF.

V gene TRBV7-9 combines with J gene TRBJ1-1; D is perhaps TRBD1 (5 bases). CDR1 and CDR2 (germline): SEHNR, FQNEAQ (reference sequence). V was clipped by 5 bases and J by 1 base, with 14 bases between them. The CDR3 is 15 amino acids. CDR3 loop: CASSDLGAGNTEAFF. The CDR3 DNA sequence: TGTGCCAGCAGCGATTTAGGGGCAGGGAACACTGAAGCTTTCTTT.

The rearrangement joins TRBV5-4 to TRBJ1-2; 9 bases align to TRBD1. The CDR3 loop spans 14 amino acids. Looked up from germline, CDR1 is SGHNT and CDR2 is YYREEE (reference sequence). V shed 0 bases, J shed 3 bases, and the junction held 0 bases outside the gene matches. CDR3 region: CASSLGQGDYGYTF. The DNA of the CDR3 is TGTGCCAGCAGCTTGGGACAGGGGGACTATGGCTACACCTTC.

This clone was found a few times. The chain joins TRBV4-2 to TRBJ1-6; TRBD1 is a possible D gene (6 bases). This CDR3 is built from 18 residues. Germline V gene sequence: CDR1 LGHNA, CDR2 YNFKEQ. V was shortened by 4 bases and J by 0 bases, with 16 bases between the two germline ends. For the CDR3, the DNA is TGTGCCAGCAGCCTCCCGCCAACAGGGAGCTCCTATAATTCACCCCTCCACTTT. Translating gives CASSLPPTGSSYNSPLHF.

The V call is TRBV9, the J call TRBJ2-6; the D is unclear. Germline V gives CDR1 SGDLS, CDR2 YYNGEE. There are 17 residues in the CDR3. V was cut by 1 base and J by 0 bases, with 11 bases left in between. The CDR3: CASSVPAMSSGANVLTF. As DNA, the CDR3 is TGTGCCAGCAGCGTACCCGCAATGAGCTCTGGGGCCAACGTCCTGACTTTC.

The rearrangement uses TRBV18 and TRBJ1-4; possible D gene TRBD1, 5 bases. In germline, CDR1 is KGHSH, CDR2 LQKENI. The germline V and J ends were trimmed by 5 bases and 4 bases, with 14 bases remaining between them. The CDR3 totals 15 residues. DNA of the CDR3: TGTGCCAGCTCATCTCAGGGCGTGGTTAATGAAAAACTGTTTTTT. This gives the protein CASSSQGVVNEKLFF.

The rearrangement joins TRBV28 to TRBJ1-1, with a weak D call TRBD1 (5 bases). V gave up 2 bases and J gave up 1 base, with 11 bases separating them. Germline V gene sequence: CDR1 MDHEN, CDR2 SYDVKM. The CDR3 covers 15 residues. The CDR3 protein is CASSLGGMRNTEAFF. In DNA, the CDR3 is TGTGCCAGCAGTTTAGGGGGGATGAGGAACACTGAAGCTTTCTTT.

This clone showed up just a few times. The V gene is TRBV5-8, the J gene TRBJ1-6; D gene unclear. Trimming pared 7 bases from V and 4 bases from J, leaving 12 bases between. Germline V gives CDR1 SGHTS, CDR2 YDEGEE. The CDR3 spans 14 residues. DNA for the CDR3: TGTGCCAGCTGGCCGGGCGGGTATAATTCACCCCTCCACTTT. Encoded protein: CASWPGGYNSPLHF. The entire variable domain, with the rest obtained from reference TRBV5-8 and TRBJ1-6, is as follows: EAGVTQSPTHLIKTRGQQATLRCSPISGHTSVYWYQQALGLGLQFLLWYDEGEERNRGNFPPRFSGRQFPNYSSELNVNALELEDSALYLCASWPGGYNSPLHFGNGTRLTVT.

J is TRBJ2-5 and V is TRBV6-5, with a weak D call TRBD2 (7 bases). Trimming removed 2 bases from V and 2 bases from J, with 15 bases in between. Germline V CDR1 and CDR2: MNHEY, SVGAGI. The CDR3 has 16 amino acids. CDR3 nucleotides: TGTGCCAGCAGTTACCACCGCGGGGGCCCTCAAGAGACCCAGTACTTC. This codes for CASSYHRGGPQETQYF.

This chain uses TRBV7-3 with TRBJ2-7, with 8 bases that match TRBD2. Germline CDR1 and CDR2: SGHTA and FQGTGA. The V segment lost 2 bases and the J segment 4 bases; nucleotides outside the gene matches: 1. CDR3 length: 13 amino acids. CDR3: CASSLSGGYEQYF. The DNA of the CDR3 is TGTGCCAGCAGCTTATCGGGGGGGTACGAGCAGTACTTC.

The chain is built from TRBV2 and TRBJ1-6; D is uncertain. Trimming removed 4 bases at V and 10 bases at J, with 11 bases between. The CDR3 contains 13 residues. Germline V lookup: CDR1 SNHLY, CDR2 FYNNEI. The CDR3 is CASSAGGRSPLHF. DNA for the CDR3: TGTGCCAGCAGTGCGGGTGGTAGGTCACCCCTCCACTTT.

J is TRBJ1-2 and V is TRBV15, with 9 nucleotides matching TRBD1. The CDR3 is made up of 13 amino acids. Germline V gene sequence: CDR1 LNHNV, CDR2 YYDKDF (reference sequence). The V segment lost 4 bases and the J segment 8 bases; nucleotides outside the gene matches: 5. This CDR3 is CATSTGTGNGYTF. CDR3 in DNA: TGTGCCACCAGCACCGGGACAGGGAACGGCTACACCTTC.

V gene TRBV13 combines with J gene TRBJ2-2, with 7 bases that match TRBD1. Germline loops: CDR1 PRHDT, CDR2 FYEKMQ (reference sequence). Trimming cost V 4 bases and J 5 bases; bases outside gene matches: 10. The CDR3 covers 16 residues. CDR3 DNA: TGTGCCAGCAGCTGGGGAGCGACAGGGAGAACCGGGGAGCTGTTTTTT. This gives the protein CASSWGATGRTGELFF.